The T cell receptor (beta chain) described here comes from a study of T-cell reconstitution after alpha-beta-depleted transplantation in children. In this sample, this clonotype turned up many times. Preparation of the TCRbeta library involved a method that used unique molecular identifiers. One entry per CDR3 protein results from TCRdb running MiXCR on the PCR reads. The sample lists under 300,000 distinct CDR3 sequences, roughly a tenth occurring once. V dropped 5 bases and J dropped 3; count of bases not matched to a gene: 9. CDR1 and CDR2 (germline): SGHAT, FQNNGV. CDR3 length: 16 residues. Sequencing used PBMCs from the stem cell graft donor, obtained from the stem cell graft. The source of this sequence is a human donor who donated a stem cell graft to a child with SCID. This chain links TRBV11-2 with TRBJ2-7; 11 nucleotides align to TRBD2. The CDR3: CASSIAGTSGFYEQYF. The CDR3 DNA reads as TGTGCCAGCAGCATCGCCGGGACTAGCGGTTTCTACGAGCAGTACTTC.